The subject of this entry is one T cell receptor (beta chain). The data stem from a study of shared clonotypes between healthy human individuals. Germline values: CDR1 MNHNS, CDR2 SASEGT. Trimming stripped 1 base from V and 7 bases from J, with 11 bases between. This CDR3 is built from 14 residues. Measured with immunoSEQ multiplex PCR; TCRdb has only the in-frame clones, and not every one. Of around 1,900,000 clones listed, 80% to 95% are singletons. Naivety among CD8 cells was defined by CD45RO negativity and positive CCR7 selection, thereby excluding terminally differentiated effector memory CD45RA+ cells. Adult donors, all healthy and HIV-negative, had no recent acute infections or vaccinations.

The origin of this receptor is a man aged 18-30 years in good health. Some clones in this sample may be carry-over from other donors' samples. The sequencing input was naive CD8+ T cells from PBMCs. The chain combines TRBV6-1 with TRBJ1-5; the D is unclear. The CDR3 DNA reads as TGTGCCAGCAGTGAAGGGTCAGGTTGGCAGCCCCAGCATTTT. Its translation is CASSEGSGWQPQHF.